This T cell receptor (beta chain) stems from a study of CD8 T cells in cerebrospinal fluid in Alzheimer's disease (dated by TCRdb to 2019 to 2021). Turning to the overall study: To assess CSF T cell clonal expansion, the study used two single-cell approaches: plate-based nested PCR sequencing and droplet-based sequencing. Whether clonally expanded T cells were present in cerebrospinal fluid from healthy elderly individuals and from patients with neurodegenerative disease was tested. The droplet-based CSF comparison of patients and controls included roughly nine healthy controls (approximately 11,000 cells) and roughly nine patients with MCI or Alzheimer's disease (approximately 9,400 cells). The CSF gene-expression analysis, which included patients with Parkinson's disease, covered a total of about 24 samples. Broad study findings and their caveats: When the data were pooled, 4 of 6 Alzheimer's patients but only 1 of 10 healthy subjects had a highly expanded clone, defined as one making up at least 3% of TCRs. The EBV-specific clones were neither the most highly expanded clones nor enriched among patients. The authors warned that finding EBV-specific TCRs in CSF does not prove a causal connection between EBV and Alzheimer's disease. In patients with MCI or Alzheimer's disease, the biggest CSF clone accounted for a larger percentage of TCRs than in controls. Only samples with detectable clones went into the overall clonality comparison: approximately 11 healthy, 5 MCI, 5 AD, and 6 PD.

The germline V gene encodes CDR1 SGDLS and CDR2 YYNGEE. From cysteine to phenylalanine, the CDR3 is 16 amino acids long. No DNA appears here. Frequency indicates this clonotype is medium-sized (0.01 to 0.1%); no count is kept. Its recognized antigen is unknown. Acute infectious disease was absent in all participants, and all participants were in good physical condition. Neurodegeneration in patients was confirmed using biomarkers including neurofilament, amyloid-beta and tau. Live CSF cells for droplet-based sequencing were sorted with a live/dead marker. CSF was obtained by lumbar puncture, and immune cells were pelleted by centrifugation at 300g. Each CSF sample was examined for red blood cells, and any sample with blood contamination was excluded. CSF cells were cryopreserved by placing the cells in freezing medium, freezing the cells overnight at -80 degrees C, and then storing the cells in liquid nitrogen. Before analysis, CSF samples had been stored for less than seven months.

Library preparation employed 10x single-cell sequencing. 10X Genomics single-cell V(D)J and 5' gene-expression libraries were used to profile CSF cells. An Illumina NextSeq550 was used to sequence the CSF single-cell TCR libraries. The study's processing was this. After V(D)J reads were mapped to the vdj-GRCh38 alts ensemble 2.0.0 reference, the Cell Ranger vdj pipeline was used to analyse the reads. Cell barcodes sharing the same set of productive CDR3 nucleotide sequences were defined as clonotypes. To connect clonality with transcriptional profiles, clonotype information was added to the gene-expression metadata in Seurat v3.0. CSF cells with more than 1,800 genes, more than 7,500 UMIs or more than 10% mitochondrial reads were excluded. To find TCRs with known antigen specificity, CDR3-beta sequences were matched against VDJdb. The network analysis of clone sharing was performed with the R package qgraph and was limited to TCRs that had complete alpha and beta chains. One entry per CDR3 protein sequence results from the TCRdb reprocessing of the reads, with DNA left out. TCRdb's processing, not the study's, gives the V and J calls here. This sample's table lists about 720 distinct CDR3 sequences. The ten most abundant clones make up about 35% of the sample.

The chain links TRBV9 with TRBJ1-6; TCRdb returns TRBD1, unconfirmable since there is no DNA. The source material was cerebrospinal fluid. This TCR derives from a human donor with Alzheimer's disease. The CDR3 reads CASSAWGAFSNSPLHF.